This T cell receptor (beta chain) is from a study of cytomegalovirus exposure and HLA in healthy donors. Overall study findings and caveats: In a later analysis, DRB1 alleles had the most associated TCRs; HLA-C alleles the fewest. Common viral pathogens seemed, in a later analysis, to connect with several of the most significant clusters. V- and J-gene trimming in TCR beta was tied to a missense DCLRE1C variant by an analysis performed later. Using the classifier, cytomegalovirus status was reportedly diagnosed with high specificity and sensitivity.

A note on this clone: What it recognizes is unknown.

PCR used 60 Vbeta primers and 13 Jbeta primers. Assay: immunoSEQ multiplex PCR; the TCRdb copy retains only in-frame clones and omits some. The table lists 95,000 to 150,000 clones, roughly four fifths of them singletons. The V and J ends lost 10 bases and 7 bases, in that order; junction bases with no gene match: 5. The CDR3 totals 12 residues. Per the germline V gene, CDR1 is SEHNR and CDR2 is FQNEAQ (reference sequence). This chain uses TRBV7-9 with TRBJ2-4; TRBD1 agrees at 9 bases. Sample: PBMCs. The sequence came from a woman between 35 and 50 years old in good health and CMV-seronegative. This CDR3 reads CATGQGWNIQYF. In nucleotides, the CDR3 is TGTGCCACCGGACAGGGGTGGAACATTCAGTACTTC. Full variable domain (rest looked up from reference TRBV7-9 and TRBJ2-4): DTGVSQNPRHKITKRGQNVTFRCDPISEHNRLYWYRQTLGQGPEFLTYFQNEAQLEKSRLLSDRFSAERPKGSFSTLEIQRTEQGDSAMYLCATGQGWNIQYFGAGTRLSVL.